This T cell receptor (beta chain) stems from a study of OX40 agonist ivuxolimab in advanced cancers. The table came from immunoSEQ multiplex PCR; TCRdb's copy has only in-frame clones and leaves some out. This table has 95,000 or so clones, approximately 85% appearing once. In regard to this clone: What it recognizes is unknown.

General study results and limits: At 0.1 to 3.0 mg/kg and by week 6, CD4+ and CD8+ T cells in the blood had expanded clonally. Average numbers of expanded clones were greater in CD8+ T cells than in CD4+.

This CDR3 spans 12 amino acids. V shed 9 bases, J shed 6 bases, and the junction held 8 bases outside the gene matches. The V gene's germline CDR1 is MDHEN and CDR2 SYDVKM. This clonotype was obtained from an adult with an advanced solid tumor such as melanoma, head and neck, liver or kidney cancer. The genes are TRBV28 and TRBJ2-7, with TRBD1 matching over 7 bases. The input for sequencing was CD4+ or CD8+ T cells sorted from blood, taken in a trial of the OX40 agonist ivuxolimab. The CDR3 DNA follows: TGTGCCAGTTGGGGACAGTCGGGCGAGCAGTACTTC. Its protein is CASWGQSGEQYF. Based on the CDR3 plus reference TRBV28 and TRBJ2-7, the full variable domain is DVKVTQSSRYLVKRTGEKVFLECVQDMDHENMFWYRQDPGLGLRLIYFSYDVKMKEKGDIPEGYSVSREKKERFSLILESASTNQTSMYLCASWGQSGEQYFGPGTRLTVT.